These T cell receptor beta chains were read from a single sample in a study of regulatory T cells in long-lasting Graves disease. In TCRdb, the multiplex PCR reads were re-called with MiXCR into one record per CDR3 protein. The data contain about 320,000 distinct CDR3 sequences, 18% of them singletons. Sequenced material: peripheral blood mononuclear cells (PBMCs), taken at new diagnosis, from a patient treated with antithyroid drugs. All receptors derive from a female donor with Graves disease. Both conserved end residues are part of each CDR3. D genes are given only for firm matches. The size entry is marked missing in some rows and otherwise reads once, few, many or a size class.

TGTGCCAGTACCAAATGGGCGGGGGGGGTTTTATGGCAGTTCTTC CASTKWAGGVLWQFF many TRBV19 TRBD2 TRBJ2-1
TGTGCCAGCAGTTCCCTCGGCGGGATCTACAATGAGCAGTTCTTC CASSSLGGIYNEQFF many TRBV27 NA TRBJ2-1
TGCGCCAGCAGCCCCGGGACTAGCGGGAGTGGATTGGATACGCAGTATTTT CASSPGTSGSGLDTQYF many TRBV5-1 TRBD2 TRBJ2-3
TGTGCCTGGGGGACAGGGAACAATGAGCAGTTCTTC CAWGTGNNEQFF many TRBV30 TRBD1 TRBJ2-1
TGTGCCAGCAGTGAGCAAGGGACCCTCTCTGGAAACACCATATATTTT CASSEQGTLSGNTIYF many TRBV25-1 NA TRBJ1-3
TGTGCCAGCAGTTTAATAGGCCGGGTCTATCAAGAGACCCAGTACTTC CASSLIGRVYQETQYF many TRBV27 NA TRBJ2-5
TGTGCCATCACCGGGGCCGCCTACACTGAAGCTTTCTTT CAITGAAYTEAFF many TRBV12-3/TRBV12-4 NA TRBJ1-1
TGCGCCAGCAGTGAGTCCGCCGAGCAGTACTTC CASSESAEQYF many TRBV10-1 NA TRBJ2-7
TGTGCCAGCAGTCGGGGACTCCCCTCGGCACACGCTTTCTTT CASSRGLPSAHAFF NA TRBV28 NA TRBJ1-1
TGTGCCAGCAGGGCTAGCGGTCCCTACGAGCAGTACTTC CASRASGPYEQYF few TRBV6-1 TRBD2 TRBJ2-7
TGCGCCAGCAGCTTGCAAGCGGGAGGGAACACCGGGGAGCTGTTTTTT CASSLQAGGNTGELFF once TRBV5-1 TRBD2 TRBJ2-2
TGCAGTGCTAGAGAGGGTTGGGCGGGTTCCGGGGAGCTGTTTTTT CSAREGWAGSGELFF NA TRBV20-1 NA TRBJ2-2
TGTGCCAGCAACTTCCTAGCGGGAGGATACAATGAGCAGTTCTTC CASNFLAGGYNEQFF many TRBV2 TRBD2 TRBJ2-1
TGCAGTGCTCCTCCTTCAGGGGGTGGCTATGGCTACACCTTC CSAPPSGGGYGYTF NA TRBV20-1 TRBD1 TRBJ1-2
TGTGCCAGCTCGCACACAGGGGGCGTATACAATGAGCAGTTCTTC CASSHTGGVYNEQFF NA TRBV18 TRBD1 TRBJ2-1
TGTGCCAGCAGTTTTCTTCAGACTGCCGAGTGGGCAGATACGCAGTATTTT CASSFLQTAEWADTQYF many TRBV28 NA TRBJ2-3
TGTGCCTGGAGTGCATTCGGGGGGCTGAACACTGAAGCTTTCTTT CAWSAFGGLNTEAFF many TRBV30 NA TRBJ1-1
TGTGCCAGCAGTTACTCGTCCGGACAGCTCACAGATACGCAGTATTTT CASSYSSGQLTDTQYF many TRBV6-2/TRBV6-3 NA TRBJ2-3
TGTGCCGGTAGCAGGAACTGGGGGCAGGGTGGTATAGAGACCCAGTACTTC CAGSRNWGQGGIETQYF NA TRBV2 NA TRBJ2-5
TGTGCCAGCAGCACTCCGGGCCCCGGGGAGACCCAGTACTTC CASSTPGPGETQYF many TRBV7-3 NA TRBJ2-5
TGTGCCAGCACTCAGGTTCCACAAGAGACCCAGTACTTC CASTQVPQETQYF many TRBV2 NA TRBJ2-5
TGTGCCAGTAGTATTATAGGGGCCGTGACCACAGATACGCAGTATTTT CASSIIGAVTTDTQYF many TRBV19 NA TRBJ2-3
TGTGCCAGCAGTTTTGCTCGGACAGAAAACACTGAAGCTTTCTTT CASSFARTENTEAFF many TRBV28 NA TRBJ1-1
TGCAGTGCTGGTCCACCCGGGACTAGCAAAGGAGCTAGCACAGATACGCAGTATTTT CSAGPPGTSKGASTDTQYF many TRBV20-1 TRBD2 TRBJ2-3
TGTGCCAGTAGTATTGTAGAGGGGACAGGATACGAGCAGTACTTC CASSIVEGTGYEQYF many TRBV19 TRBD1 TRBJ2-7
TGTGCCAGCAGCATCCGGCCGGCTGGCACAGATACGCAGTATTTT CASSIRPAGTDTQYF many TRBV9 NA TRBJ2-3
TGTGCCAGCAGCAACAGACTAGCGGGGCAAGAGACCCAGTACTTC CASSNRLAGQETQYF NA TRBV13 TRBD2 TRBJ2-5
TGCGCCAGCAGCGAGGGGACAGGGGGGTCCTACGAGCAGTACTTC CASSEGTGGSYEQYF many TRBV5-1 TRBD1 TRBJ2-7
TGTGCCAGCAGGGAGGGAGGTCGGGGGCCCTACGAGCAGTACTTC CASREGGRGPYEQYF many TRBV5-4 NA TRBJ2-7
TGCAGTGCTAGAGCCACAGGGGGCGCCTACGAGCAGTACTTC CSARATGGAYEQYF NA TRBV20-1 TRBD1 TRBJ2-7
TGTGCCAGCAGCAGGGACAGTCAGAGCACTGAAGCTTTCTTT CASSRDSQSTEAFF many TRBV5-1 TRBD1 TRBJ1-1
TGTGCCAGCAGATTACTACAGGAGGGGAACTCACCCCTCCACTTT CASRLLQEGNSPLHF many TRBV12-3/TRBV12-4 NA TRBJ1-6
TGTGCCAGCAGCTTGAGCCGGCGAAACTATGGCTACACCTTC CASSLSRRNYGYTF NA TRBV5-6 NA TRBJ1-2
TGCGCCAGCAGTCGGCTAGCGGGAGACTACGAGCAGTACTTC CASSRLAGDYEQYF many TRBV5-1 TRBD2 TRBJ2-7
TGTGCCAGCAGCCCCCCGTTAAGGCGTGCGGCGGAGCAGTACTTC CASSPPLRRAAEQYF many TRBV28 NA TRBJ2-7
TGTGCCAGCAGTTCGGGGCCCTACGAGCAGTACTTC CASSSGPYEQYF many TRBV28 NA TRBJ2-7
TGCAGTGCTAGAGATCCCACAGGGCGCTATGGCTACACCTTC CSARDPTGRYGYTF NA TRBV20-1 NA TRBJ1-2
TGCGCCAGCGACATAAGAACCGGGACCGGCAATGAGCAGTTCTTC CASDIRTGTGNEQFF few TRBV5-1 NA TRBJ2-1
TGTGCCAGCAGTGAACCGGGCCTCCATAATGAAAAACTGTTTTTT CASSEPGLHNEKLFF NA TRBV6-1 NA TRBJ1-4
TGTGCCAGCAGTGACCCGAACAGCGGGAGGAAAGGGGAGACCCAGTACTTC CASSDPNSGRKGETQYF few TRBV6-1 TRBD2 TRBJ2-5
TGTGCCAGCAGTTTGGGGGTCAGGACTAACACTGAAGCTTTCTTT CASSLGVRTNTEAFF NA TRBV12-3/TRBV12-4 NA TRBJ1-1
TGTGCCAGCAGCTTCGGGACCACCCGGCATGAGGAGCAGTACTTC CASSFGTTRHEEQYF NA TRBV7-9 NA TRBJ2-7
TGTGCTAGCAGCTTCCCCCCCCCCCAGGGTGAAAGACCAAAAGCTTTCTTT CASSFPPPQGERPKAFF NA TRBV7-7 NA TRBJ1-1
TGTGCCAGCAGACCTGGACTAGCGGGGCCTTACAATGAGCAGTTCTTC CASRPGLAGPYNEQFF NA TRBV12-3/TRBV12-4 TRBD2 TRBJ2-1
TGTGCCAGCAGCCAACTAGCGGGAGACACCGGGGAGCAGTACTTC CASSQLAGDTGEQYF few TRBV4-2 TRBD2 TRBJ2-7
TGCAGCGTTGGGGTGGCAGGGGGCTATGAAAAACTGTTTTTT CSVGVAGGYEKLFF NA TRBV29-1 TRBD1 TRBJ1-4
TGTGCTAGTGGTTTGACGGTCCTGGCGGGCGAGCAGTACTTC CASGLTVLAGEQYF many TRBV12-5 NA TRBJ2-7
TGCAGTGCTCCGACAGGGTCTTCAGAAAACCCCAACTCTGGGGCCAACGTCCTGACTTTC CSAPTGSSENPNSGANVLTF NA TRBV20-1 TRBD1 TRBJ2-6
TGTGCCAGCAGTTTATTCGGGGTCGGGAGCTCCTACGAGCAGTACTTC CASSLFGVGSSYEQYF many TRBV12-3/TRBV12-4 NA TRBJ2-7
TGCAGCGTTGAAGAGGCTAGCGGGGGGAATGAGCAGTTCTTC CSVEEASGGNEQFF many TRBV29-1 TRBD2 TRBJ2-1
TGTGCCAGCAGTTTATCGGTCGGGGCCAATGGCTACACCTTC CASSLSVGANGYTF NA TRBV27 NA TRBJ1-2
TGTGCCAGCGGCAGGGGGAGGGGTTTAAATGAAAAACTGTTTTTT CASGRGRGLNEKLFF few TRBV5-4 TRBD1 TRBJ1-4
TGTGCCAGCAGATCAAAGACAGGCTCCTATAATTCACCCCTCCACTTT CASRSKTGSYNSPLHF many TRBV2 NA TRBJ1-6
TGTGCCACCAGTGACCGGCTAGCGGCCGAGCAGTACTTC CATSDRLAAEQYF many TRBV24-1 TRBD2 TRBJ2-7
TGTGCCAGCAGTTTTAATCTAGGACTAGGTACGCAGTATTTT CASSFNLGLGTQYF NA TRBV28 TRBD2 TRBJ2-3
TGCGCCAGCAGCTTGGCCGGTCATGGTGCCGGGGAGCTGTTTTTT CASSLAGHGAGELFF many TRBV5-1 NA TRBJ2-2